This section outlines one T cell receptor (beta chain) sequence together with its context. The record originates from a study of blood T cell repertoires in COVID-19. The authors' processing: Quantification of nucleated cells was approximated via reference gene primer amplification. Assay used: immunoSEQ multiplex PCR; TCRdb lists only in-frame clones, some missing. That table furnishes V, J and clone size, whereas the DNA furnished D and trimming. The sample has about 230,000 clones, roughly 83% seen once. The germline V gene encodes CDR1 SGHRS and CDR2 YFSETQ. This CDR3 region has 16 residues. The V segment lost 0 bases and the J segment 2 bases; nucleotides outside the gene matches: 7.

The clonotype was recovered from a woman in her seventies with active or convalescent COVID-19. The rearrangement uses TRBV5-1 and TRBJ2-7, with 8 bases that match TRBD2. Source material: peripheral blood. In DNA, the CDR3 is TGCGCCAGCAGCTTGGGTGGAGTAGCGGGGACCTACGAGCAGTACTTC. Encoded protein: CASSLGGVAGTYEQYF.